The clone carrying this TCR beta chain was detected once. Original data processing: Amplifying reference gene primers gave estimates of nucleated cell counts. Assay used: immunoSEQ multiplex PCR; TCRdb lists only in-frame clones, some missing. The DNA was the basis for D and trimming; V, J and clone size are from that table. This table holds 60,000 to 75,000 clones, approximately 79% found once. The CDR3 length is 15 residues. V dropped 6 bases and J dropped 7 bases, with 20 bases sitting between them. CDR1 is MNHEY and CDR2 is SMNVEV in the germline V gene (reference sequence). The record originates from a study of blood T cell repertoires in COVID-19. For the study at large: Collection of acute and convalescent COVID-19 samples took place in the United States, Italy and Spain. T cells, B-cell-depleted T cells, or PBMCs provided the cDNA or gDNA that served as material.

The chain uses TRBV27 and TRBJ2-3; TRBD1 might be the D (6 bases). This receptor was identified in a woman aged 45-59 years with acute or convalescent COVID-19. Input material: peripheral blood. The CDR3 nucleotides read TGTGCCAGCAGCCAGCCAGGGGAGCGACAATATACGCAGTATTTT. As protein: CASSQPGERQYTQYF.